Detailed here is one T cell receptor beta chain. Next came a second PCR, run for roughly 6 to 11 cycles, which used a sample-barcoded 5' primer along with a J-beta primer mix. TCRdb itself ran the 5' RACE reads through MiXCR, one entry per CDR3 protein. The sample contains roughly 1.5 million distinct CDR3 sequences, around 40% of which appear only once. This sample was included in a study of blood T cells in healthy people across ages. Between the trimmed V and J ends, which lost 1 base and 6 bases, there was a span of 18 bases. The CDR3 totals 17 residues. The V gene's germline CDR1 is MGHRA and CDR2 YSYEKL.

The rearrangement joins TRBV4-1 to TRBJ2-2, with D possibly matching TRBD1 (6 bases). The TCR originated in a woman aged 18-35 years in good health. Material for sequencing was blood. The CDR3 nucleotides read TGCGCCAGCAGCCAAGTCCGTGGGACACGCTTGTCCGGGGAGCTGTTTTTT. This encodes CASSQVRGTRLSGELFF.